This passage covers 13 T cell receptor beta chains from one sample sequenced in a study of shared clonotypes between healthy human individuals (dated by TCRdb to 2018 to 2020). The library relied on the immunoSEQ multiplex PCR assay. TCRdb's version of the immuneACCESS table is confined to in-frame rearrangements and falls short of the full clone set. An unresolved V gene accounts for under half of the shortfall where checked; the remainder is of unknown origin. Across this sample there are fewer than 1.6 million clones, with roughly 98.5% seen only once. 0.3% to 0.45% of the sample is taken by the ten largest. Sequencing input: naive CD4+ T cells sorted from blood. The sample's cell subset or site label is to be understood as: CD45RA+ positively selected. Receptors originate from a man aged 25-40 years in good health.

The V gene is TRBV6-1, the J gene TRBJ2-5; TRBD1 matches at 8 bases. Per germline, CDR1 MNHNS and CDR2 SASEGT. Trimming took 6 bases from V and 5 from J; bases not matched to a gene: 5. The CDR3 runs 13 residues. The CDR3 DNA sequence: TGTGCCAGCAGCTTGACAGGGGTGGAGACCCAGTACTTC. This sequence encodes CASSLTGVETQYF.

The genes are TRBV18 and TRBJ1-4, with D uncertain. Germline assignment: CDR1 KGHSH and CDR2 LQKENI. CDR3 length: 16 residues. The V gene lost 1 base and the J gene lost 0 bases, with 9 bases spanning the gap. This CDR3 is CASSPRVIATNEKLFF. DNA of the CDR3: TGTGCCAGCTCACCACGGGTCATTGCAACTAATGAAAAACTGTTTTTT.

The chain carries TRBV9 and TRBJ2-2; 10 nucleotides line up with TRBD2. CDR3 length equals 17 residues. The V segment lost 3 bases and the J segment 3 bases; nucleotides outside the gene matches: 8. Germline CDR1 is SGDLS and CDR2 is YYNGEE. The CDR3 spells CASSDIAGGRYTGELFF. CDR3 DNA: TGTGCCAGCAGCGACATAGCGGGAGGCCGCTACACCGGGGAGCTGTTTTTT.

The chain carries TRBV18 and TRBJ2-2, with D uncertain. Germline CDR1 and CDR2: KGHSH and LQKENI. The CDR3 spans 13 residues. With 5 bases removed from V and 5 bases from J, the gap between germline ends came to 9 bases. The CDR3 loop reads CASSSDPTGELFF. As DNA, the CDR3 is TGTGCCAGCTCATCAGACCCGACCGGGGAGCTGTTTTTT.

This sequence joins TRBV5-4 and TRBJ2-6; 11 nucleotides agree with TRBD2. This CDR3 is 17 amino acids long. In germline, CDR1 is SGHNT, CDR2 YYREEE (reference sequence). The trim removed 0 bases at V and 2 bases at J, leaving 1 base unmatched. The CDR3 DNA reads as TGTGCCAGCAGCTTGGTAGCGGGAGGGCCTGGGGCCAACGTCCTGACTTTC. Residues: CASSLVAGGPGANVLTF.

The chain employs TRBV5-5 and TRBJ2-5; maybe TRBD1 (6 bases). The germline gives CDR1 SGHKS, CDR2 YYEKEE (reference sequence). The CDR3 loop spans 15 amino acids. Trimming left V 0 bases short and J 5 bases short, with 14 bases between. CDR3 DNA: TGTGCCAGCAGCTTGGTGTCAGGGGTAAGCGAGACCCAGTACTTC. This codes for CASSLVSGVSETQYF. The whole variable domain, filled in from reference TRBV5-5 and TRBJ2-5, reads DAGVTQSPTHLIKTRGQQVTLRCSPISGHKSVSWYQQVLGQGPQFIFQYYEKEERGRGNFPDRFSARQFPNYSSELNVNALLLGDSALYLCASSLVSGVSETQYFGPGTRLLVL.

The chain uses TRBV7-2 and TRBJ1-6; no reliable D call. V lost 4 bases to trimming and J lost 9 bases, with 13 bases between them. CDR1 is SGHTA, CDR2 FQGNSA, per germline. The CDR3 is made up of 14 amino acids. This CDR3 reads CASSSLDWGSPLHF. Written as DNA, the CDR3 is TGTGCCAGCAGCTCACTTGATTGGGGTTCACCCCTCCACTTT.

CDR3 loop: CASKIEGQAHGYTF. The CDR3 DNA reads as TGTGCCAGCAAAATAGAAGGACAGGCCCATGGCTACACCTTC. This chain links TRBV7-2 with TRBJ1-2; 7 bases fit TRBD1. The CDR3 sequence is 14 residues long. The V gene end was trimmed by 7 bases and the J gene end by 6 bases; junction bases not matched to a gene: 11. CDR1 and CDR2 (germline): SGHTA, FQGNSA.

This rearrangement joins TRBV6-1 to TRBJ2-2; D is unresolved. Per germline, CDR1 MNHNS and CDR2 SASEGT. CDR3 size: 14 residues. With 6 bases removed from V and 6 bases from J, the gap between germline ends came to 14 bases. The CDR3 loop reads CASREESSAGELFF. The CDR3 nucleotides are TGTGCCAGCAGAGAGGAGTCCTCGGCCGGGGAGCTGTTTTTT.

The chain employs TRBV9 and TRBJ2-1; 7 bases are shared with TRBD2. The germline CDR1 and CDR2 sequences are SGDLS and YYNGEE. The CDR3 consists of 16 residues. J was trimmed by 4 bases and V by 0 bases; bases with no gene match: 7. CDR3 nucleotides: TGTGCCAGCAGCGTAGGGGGAGGGTATGGGTACAATGAGCAGTTCTTC. Amino acid sequence: CASSVGGGYGYNEQFF.

This chain links TRBV7-3 with TRBJ2-7; D uncertain. CDR3 length: 14 residues. Deletions cut 3 bases from V and 3 bases from J, with 12 bases between. Per germline, CDR1 SGHTA and CDR2 FQGTGA. CDR3: CASSFNHGDYEQYF. CDR3 nucleotides: TGTGCCAGCAGCTTTAATCACGGAGACTACGAGCAGTACTTC.

V usage is TRBV14 and J usage is TRBJ1-1; TRBD1 might be the D (5 bases). Germline V lookup: CDR1 SGHDN, CDR2 FVKESK. CDR3 length equals 14 residues. Trimming took 4 bases from V and 4 from J, leaving 13 bases between them. The CDR3 loop is CASSPKARGTEAFF. CDR3 nucleotide sequence: TGTGCCAGCAGCCCTAAGGCGAGGGGCACTGAAGCTTTCTTT.

The chain combines TRBV25-1 with TRBJ1-1; D unresolved. The CDR3 is 12 amino acids. The germline V and J ends were trimmed by 6 bases and 3 bases, with 8 bases remaining between them. CDR1 is MGHDK, CDR2 SYGVNS, per germline. CDR3 amino acids: CASRTKYTEAFF. DNA of the CDR3: TGTGCCAGCAGGACAAAATACACTGAAGCTTTCTTT.